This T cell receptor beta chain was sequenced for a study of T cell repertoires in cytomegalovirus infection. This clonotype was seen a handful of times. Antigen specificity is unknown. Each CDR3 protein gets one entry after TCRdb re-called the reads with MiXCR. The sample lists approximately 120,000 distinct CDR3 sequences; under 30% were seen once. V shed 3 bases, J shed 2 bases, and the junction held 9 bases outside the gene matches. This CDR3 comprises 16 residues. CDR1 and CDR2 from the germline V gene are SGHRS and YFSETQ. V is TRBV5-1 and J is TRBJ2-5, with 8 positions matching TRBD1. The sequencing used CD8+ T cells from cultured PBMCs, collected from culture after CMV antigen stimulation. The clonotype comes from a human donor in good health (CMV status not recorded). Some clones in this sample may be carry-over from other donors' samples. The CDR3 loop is CASSSTGTGGQETQYF. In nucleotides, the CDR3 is TGCGCCAGCAGCTCTACCGGGACAGGAGGTCAAGAGACCCAGTACTTC.